This T cell receptor beta chain was profiled in a study of blood T cells in healthy people across ages. This clonotype was detected only once. Alongside a J-beta primer mix, a sample-barcoded 5' primer served in a second PCR lasting roughly 7 to 11 cycles. MiXCR was run by TCRdb on the 5' RACE reads, yielding one entry per CDR3 protein. The table has approximately 770,000 distinct CDR3 sequences, 58% seen once. The sequence was collected from a man under 40 in good health. The sample taken for sequencing was blood.

The DNA for the CDR3 is TGCAGTGCTAGAGATGATATCGGGACAGGGGCCCCCTACGAGCAGTACTTC. It specifies CSARDDIGTGAPYEQYF. The rearrangement uses TRBV20-1 and TRBJ2-7; TRBD1 aligns across 10 bases. This CDR3 comprises 17 residues. V shed 0 bases, J shed 2 bases, and the junction held 10 bases outside the gene matches. In germline, CDR1 is DFQATT, CDR2 SNEGSKA (reference sequence).